This is a list of T cell receptor beta chains from one sample in a study of blood T cell repertoires in COVID-19. Method: immunoSEQ multiplex PCR; TCRdb's copy keeps in-frame clones and lacks some. The profile shows under 150,000 clones, 75% to 90% of them singletons. Sequencing used PBMCs or T cells enriched from blood (not recorded which). These receptors were taken from a man over 45 in a cohort exposed to, infected with or recovered from COVID-19 (not recorded which). CDR3s include the opening cysteine and the closing phenylalanine or tryptophan. D genes are given only for firm matches. Not every row has a clone size; where given, it reads once, few, many or a size class.

cdr3_nt cdr3_aa cdr3_length v_call d_call j_call clone_size
TGTGCCAGCAGTGACCAGGGACAGGGGGGTGGCTACACCTTC CASSDQGQGGGYTF 14 TRBV2 TRBD1 TRBJ1-2 NA
TGTGCCAGCAGCGTGTCTGGCACAGATACGCAGTATTTT CASSVSGTDTQYF 13 TRBV9 NA TRBJ2-3 NA
TGTGCCACCAGTGATTTCAACGAGAACCTCTGTCGAAACACCATATATTTT CATSDFNENLCRNTIYF 17 TRBV24-1 NA TRBJ1-3 once
TGTGCCAGCAGTTTACTCGGTAGCCCCTACGAGCAGTACTTC CASSLLGSPYEQYF 14 TRBV27 NA TRBJ2-7 NA
TGCAGTGCTAGGGAGGAGACCCAGTACTTC CSAREETQYF 10 TRBV20-1 NA TRBJ2-5 NA
TGTGCCAGCAGCCGCTACAGTCCCCACGGCTGGGACACTGAAGCTTTCTTT CASSRYSPHGWDTEAFF 17 TRBV11-2 NA TRBJ1-1 once
TGTGCCAGCAGCTACCAGGGGGAGAACACCGGGGAGCTGTTTTTT CASSYQGENTGELFF 15 TRBV7-9 TRBD1 TRBJ2-2 few
TGCGCCAGCAGCTTGGGACAAGCCTCCTACAATGAGCAGTTCTTC CASSLGQASYNEQFF 15 TRBV5-1 NA TRBJ2-1 NA
TGTGCCAGTAGTATAGATTCTCAACTGATTAAGTACAATGAGCAGTTCTTC CASSIDSQLIKYNEQFF 17 TRBV19 NA TRBJ2-1 few
TGTGCCAGCAGCTTAGCATTGGGACATTCAGCTTTCTTT CASSLALGHSAFF 13 TRBV7-9 NA TRBJ1-1 NA
TGTGCCAGCAGCTCTGGACTAGCGGGGCCTCAAGAGACCCAGTACTTC CASSSGLAGPQETQYF 16 TRBV5-4 TRBD2 TRBJ2-5 NA
TGCGCCAGCAGCCTTCCTCCACAGGGGGCCACCGGGGAGCTGTTTTTT CASSLPPQGATGELFF 16 TRBV4-1 TRBD1 TRBJ2-2 NA
TGTGCCAGCACCCCCGGACTGACAGGGGCAGATACGCAGTATTTT CASTPGLTGADTQYF 15 TRBV6-5 TRBD1 TRBJ2-3 NA
TGTGCCAGCAGCCAACCAATGATCGGAGAGACCCAGTACTTC CASSQPMIGETQYF 14 TRBV3-1/TRBV3-2 NA TRBJ2-5 NA
TGTGCCAGCAGCCCTTCCGGGACAGGGGGCTGGGTAGAGCAGTACTTC CASSPSGTGGWVEQYF 16 TRBV9 TRBD1 TRBJ2-7 NA
TGTGCCAGCAGCTCGATAGGGAGTACAGGGGCCGCCTACGAGCAGTACTTC CASSSIGSTGAAYEQYF 17 TRBV7-9 TRBD1 TRBJ2-7 NA